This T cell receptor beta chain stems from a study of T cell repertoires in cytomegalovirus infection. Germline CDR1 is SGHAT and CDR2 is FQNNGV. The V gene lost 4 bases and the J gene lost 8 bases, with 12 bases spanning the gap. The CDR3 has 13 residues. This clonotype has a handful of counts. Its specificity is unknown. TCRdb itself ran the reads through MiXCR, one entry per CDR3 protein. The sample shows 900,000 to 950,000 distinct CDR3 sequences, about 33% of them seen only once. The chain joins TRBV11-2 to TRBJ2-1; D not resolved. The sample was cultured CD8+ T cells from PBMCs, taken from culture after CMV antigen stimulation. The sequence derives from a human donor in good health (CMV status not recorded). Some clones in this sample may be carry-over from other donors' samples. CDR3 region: CASSSIIDHEQFF. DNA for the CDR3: TGTGCCAGCAGCTCAATCATAGACCATGAGCAGTTCTTC.